One and the same sample provided the 22 T cell receptor beta chains below, sequenced in a study of chemoradiotherapy in HPV16-positive cancers. Data came from immunoSEQ multiplex PCR; TCRdb stores just in-frame clones and leaves some out. There are approximately 52,000 clones in the sample; about 88% occur only once, and less than 3.5% lies in the top ten. The sample here was blood, taken from a patient who underwent chemoradiotherapy. These TCRs come from a human donor with HPV-associated anogenital cancer.

This sequence joins TRBV4-2 and TRBJ2-1, with TRBD2 identical over 10 bases. The CDR3 is made up of 18 amino acids. The V gene's germline CDR1 is LGHNA and CDR2 YNFKEQ. Unmatched junction bases numbered 12, after V lost 1 base and J lost 6 bases. CDR3 coding DNA: TGTGCCAGCAGCCAAGCGGACCTTAGCGGGGGGTTCTTCAATGAGCAGTTCTTC. Its translation: CASSQADLSGGFFNEQFF.

The chain has TRBV2 and TRBJ1-5; the D is unclear. CDR3 size: 13 residues. Trimming removed 8 bases from V and 6 bases from J, with 14 bases in between. From germline, CDR1 is SNHLY and CDR2 FYNNEI. The CDR3 region is CASSRERSQPQHF. The DNA of the CDR3 is TGTGCCAGCTCACGGGAGAGGAGTCAGCCCCAGCATTTT. Full variable domain (rest looked up from reference TRBV2 and TRBJ1-5): EPEVTQTPSHQVTQMGQEVILRCVPISNHLYFYWYRQILGQKVEFLVSFYNNEISEKSEIFDDQFSVERPDGSNFTLKIRSTKLEDSAMYFCASSRERSQPQHFGDGTRLSIL.

This chain connects TRBV12-5 to TRBJ1-5; D uncertain. There are 15 residues in the CDR3. The germline V gene has CDR1 LGHNT and CDR2 FRNRAP. V lost 3 bases and J 2 bases, leaving 11 bases between the germline ends. CDR3 DNA: TGTGCTAGTGGTTTTCCTAGGGAGGGCAATCAGCCCCAGCATTTT. Its protein is CASGFPREGNQPQHF.

This chain joins TRBV19 and TRBJ2-3; TRBD1 agrees at 10 bases. The germline gives CDR1 LNHDA, CDR2 SQIVND (reference sequence). With 0 bases clipped from V and 2 bases from J, the junction kept 8 bases outside the gene matches. The CDR3 has 18 amino acids. The CDR3 DNA reads as TGTGCCAGTAGTATAGAGGGACAGGGGTTTATTGTCACAGATACGCAGTATTTT. This gives the protein CASSIEGQGFIVTDTQYF.

The chain joins TRBV19 to TRBJ2-2; D unresolved. The V gene's germline CDR1 is LNHDA and CDR2 SQIVND (reference sequence). The CDR3 is 12 amino acids. Trimming removed 7 bases from V and 4 bases from J, with 7 bases in between. Written as DNA, the CDR3 is TGTGCCAGTACCCGAACCACCGGGGAGCTGTTTTTT. This codes for CASTRTTGELFF. Full variable domain (rest looked up from reference TRBV19 and TRBJ2-2): DGGITQSPKYLFRKEGQNVTLSCEQNLNHDAMYWYRQDPGQGLRLIYYSQIVNDFQKGDIAEGYSVSREKKESFPLTVTSAQKNPTAFYLCASTRTTGELFFGEGSRLTVL.

The chain employs TRBV6-1 and TRBJ1-1; the D is unclear. The CDR3 sequence is 12 residues long. The germline CDR1 and CDR2 sequences are MNHNS and SASEGT. The V end lost 1 base, the J end lost 11 bases, and 11 bases lay between the germline ends. The DNA for the CDR3 is TGTGCCAGCAGTGAAGTGTCAGCGGGCGCTTTCTTT. Its protein product is CASSEVSAGAFF.

The chain carries TRBV7-2 and TRBJ1-3; D is perhaps TRBD1 (5 bases). The CDR3 contains 16 residues. With 5 bases removed from V and 6 bases from J, the gap between germline ends came to 20 bases. Germline values: CDR1 SGHTA, CDR2 FQGNSA. CDR3 sequence reads: CASSQGEPSRLNTIYF. The CDR3 region has the DNA TGTGCCAGCAGCCAAGGGGAACCCTCTCGTCTAAACACCATATATTTT. Drawing the rest from reference TRBV7-2 and TRBJ1-3, the complete variable domain is GAGVSQSPSNKVTEKGKDVELRCDPISGHTALYWYRQSLGQGLEFLIYFQGNSAPDKSGLPSDRFSAERTGGSVSTLTIQRTQQEDSAVYLCASSQGEPSRLNTIYFGEGSWLTVV.

This clone came up once. The chain recombines TRBV29-1 with TRBJ1-4; 8 positions match TRBD1. Germline CDR1 reads SQVTM; CDR2 reads ANQGSEA. Germline trimming cut 5 bases from V and 8 bases from J; bases unmatched to any gene: 10. The CDR3 is 14 amino acids. CDR3 sequence: CSVPSPWTGEKLFF. CDR3 DNA sequence: TGCAGCGTTCCTTCTCCTTGGACAGGGGAAAAACTGTTTTTT.

This chain connects TRBV5-5 to TRBJ2-2; D uncertain. Germline V gene data show CDR1 as SGHKS and CDR2 as YYEKEE (reference sequence). Deletions cut 6 bases from V and 1 base from J, with 7 bases between. The CDR3 consists of 13 residues. CDR3: CASTEQNTGELFF. The DNA of the CDR3 is TGTGCCAGCACCGAACAGAACACCGGGGAGCTGTTTTTT. The whole variable domain, filled in from reference TRBV5-5 and TRBJ2-2, reads DAGVTQSPTHLIKTRGQQVTLRCSPISGHKSVSWYQQVLGQGPQFIFQYYEKEERGRGNFPDRFSARQFPNYSSELNVNALLLGDSALYLCASTEQNTGELFFGEGSRLTVL.

This clone has a handful of counts. V gene TRBV7-6 combines with J gene TRBJ2-7, with D possibly matching TRBD1 (6 bases). The CDR3 totals 12 residues. V gave up 1 base and J gave up 7 bases, with 8 bases separating them. CDR1 and CDR2 from the germline V gene are SGHVS and FNYEAQ. Here the CDR3 DNA reads TGTGCCAGCAGCTTAGGCGACAGGGAGCAGTACTTC. It is translated as CASSLGDREQYF.

The gene calls are TRBV18 and TRBJ1-1, with D maybe TRBD1 (5 bases). Trimming removed 3 bases at V and 6 bases at J, with 14 bases between. Germline values: CDR1 KGHSH, CDR2 LQKENI. The CDR3 has 14 amino acids. The CDR3, as DNA: TGTGCCAGCTCACCGACAGCGAAAGGCCCTGAAGCTTTCTTT. Translated: CASSPTAKGPEAFF. Complete variable domain (other parts from reference TRBV18 and TRBJ1-1): NAGVMQNPRHLVRRRGQEARLRCSPMKGHSHVYWYRQLPEEGLKFMVYLQKENIIDESGMPKERFSAEFPKEGPSILRIQQVVRGDSAAYFCASSPTAKGPEAFFGQGTRLTVV.

V and J are TRBV5-1 and TRBJ2-1; 7 bases line up with TRBD1. This CDR3 contains 16 residues. V dropped 1 base and J dropped 1; count of bases not matched to a gene: 5. Germline CDR1 reads SGHRS; CDR2 reads YFSETQ. CDR3 nucleotide sequence: TGCGCCAGCAGCTTGACAGGGGTTAGGTCCTACAATGAGCAGTTCTTC. Protein sequence: CASSLTGVRSYNEQFF.

As to this clone: Different DNA sequences within this sample yield the same CDR3. This chain connects TRBV9 to TRBJ1-1; D not resolved. In germline, CDR1 is SGDLS, CDR2 YYNGEE. V shed 0 bases and J shed 3 bases, with 6 bases lying between them. The CDR3 totals 13 residues. DNA of the CDR3: TGTGCCAGCAGCGTAGGGTCCTACACTGAAGCTTTCTTT. It codes for CASSVGSYTEAFF.

The chain is built from TRBV5-4 and TRBJ1-1; D remains ambiguous. This CDR3 has 13 residues. V shed 7 bases and J shed 1 base, with 11 bases lying between them. Per the germline V gene, CDR1 is SGHNT and CDR2 is YYREEE (reference sequence). CDR3 nucleotides: TGTGCCAGCTGTTCGTCAGGGAACACTGAAGCTTTCTTT. This translates into CASCSSGNTEAFF.

CDR3 bases: TGCGCCAGCAGCTTGGTAGCGGGAGGGCCGGGAGAGCAGTTCTTC. Residues: CASSLVAGGPGEQFF. The chain links TRBV5-1 to TRBJ2-1; 11 nucleotides match TRBD2. The J segment lost 10 bases and the V segment lost 0 bases, leaving 6 bases of the junction unmatched. The CDR3 is 15 residues long. Germline loops: CDR1 SGHRS, CDR2 YFSETQ.

The chain carries TRBV2 and TRBJ2-1, with no clear D. The length of the CDR3 is 13 residues. The V end was cut by 5 bases, the J end by 4 bases, with 9 bases between. Germline loops: CDR1 SNHLY, CDR2 FYNNEI. The chain's CDR3 is CASSTGLYNEQFF. Written as DNA, the CDR3 is TGTGCCAGCAGTACGGGCCTATACAATGAGCAGTTCTTC.

This clone was seen a single time. The chain is built from TRBV5-6 and TRBJ2-1, with D possibly being TRBD1 or TRBD2 (5 bases each). Trimming took 2 bases from V and 5 from J, leaving 14 bases between them. The CDR3 length is 15 residues. From germline, CDR1 is SGHDT and CDR2 YYEEEE. CDR3 sequence reads: CASSFTGGGNNEQFF. CDR3 in DNA: TGTGCCAGCAGCTTTACAGGAGGAGGAAACAATGAGCAGTTCTTC.

J is TRBJ2-5 and V is TRBV9; TRBD1 agrees at 8 bases. The CDR3 totals 14 residues. Germline CDR1 and CDR2: SGDLS and YYNGEE. V dropped 2 bases and J dropped 2; count of bases not matched to a gene: 2. CDR3 in amino acids: CASSVGQGQETQYF. The CDR3 region has the DNA TGTGCCAGCAGCGTCGGACAGGGACAAGAGACCCAGTACTTC.

CDR3 sequence: CAWSVPRQGDGYTF. CDR3 DNA sequence: TGTGCCTGGAGTGTACCCCGACAGGGGGATGGCTACACCTTC. The genes are TRBV30 and TRBJ1-2; TRBD1 aligns across 9 bases. Germline values: CDR1 GTSNPN, CDR2 SVGIG (reference sequence). With 0 bases clipped from V and 6 bases from J, the junction kept 5 bases outside the gene matches. CDR3 size: 14 residues.

The V and J genes are TRBV30 and TRBJ2-7; D is perhaps TRBD1 or TRBD2 (5 bases each). Germline V CDR1 and CDR2: GTSNPN, SVGIG (reference sequence). The CDR3 length is 14 residues. V was clipped by 4 bases and J by 1 base, with 14 bases between them. CDR3 nucleotides: TGTGCCTGGACGAAGAGGGGCATTTCCTACGAGCAGTACTTC. Protein sequence: CAWTKRGISYEQYF.

The chain combines TRBV6-5 with TRBJ1-5, with a weak D call TRBD1 (5 bases). This CDR3 has 15 residues. Germline CDR1 reads MNHEY; CDR2 reads SVGAGI. Deletions cut 0 bases from V and 6 bases from J, with 12 bases between. The CDR3 DNA is TGTGCCAGCAGTTACTCGAGGCAGGGACTTCAGCCCCAGCATTTT. As protein: CASSYSRQGLQPQHF.

V usage is TRBV4-1 and J usage is TRBJ2-2; D is unresolved. The CDR3 runs to 13 residues. The germline V gene encodes CDR1 MGHRA and CDR2 YSYEKL. Trimming shortened V by 0 bases and J by 5 bases, and 4 bases separated the two germline ends. Here the CDR3 reads CASSQERTGELFF. CDR3 DNA: TGCGCCAGCAGCCAAGAACGGACCGGGGAGCTGTTTTTT.